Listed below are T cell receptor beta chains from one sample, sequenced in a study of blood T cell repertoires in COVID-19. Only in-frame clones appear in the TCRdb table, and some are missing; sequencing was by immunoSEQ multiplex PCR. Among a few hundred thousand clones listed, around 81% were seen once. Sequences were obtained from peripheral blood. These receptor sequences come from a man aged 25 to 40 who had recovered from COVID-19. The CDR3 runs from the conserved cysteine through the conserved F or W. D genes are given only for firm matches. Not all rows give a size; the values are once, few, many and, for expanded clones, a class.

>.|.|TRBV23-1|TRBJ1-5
TGCGCCAGCAGGCAACCTCACCGTTCTGGGGCCGCAGGGAATTCCCAGCATTTT
CASRQPHRSGAAGNSQHF
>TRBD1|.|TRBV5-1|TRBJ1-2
TGCGCCAGCAGCGCCACCCGGACAGGGTTCGGCTACACCTTC
CASSATRTGFGYTF
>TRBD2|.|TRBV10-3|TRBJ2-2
TGTGCCATCAGTGAGTCCCCTAGCGGGGTATCGAACACCGGGGAGCTGTTTTTT
CAISESPSGVSNTGELFF
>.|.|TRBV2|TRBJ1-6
TGTGCCAGCAACCAAGCGGGGGCCCCGAGACCCCTCCACTTT
CASNQAGAPRPLHF
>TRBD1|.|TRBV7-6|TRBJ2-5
TGTGCCAGCGGCCTATACAGGGGGCTAGGTGAGACCCAGTACTTC
CASGLYRGLGETQYF
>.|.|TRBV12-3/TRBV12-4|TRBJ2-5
TGTGCCAGCAGCCCATTCTATCGGGAGACCCAGTACTTC
CASSPFYRETQYF
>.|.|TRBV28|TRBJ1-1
TGTGCCAGCAGTCCCTCCGGGGTGAACACTGAAGCTTTCTTT
CASSPSGVNTEAFF
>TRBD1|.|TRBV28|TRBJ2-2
TGTGCCAGCAGGCGTCCAGGGGGAGACACCGGGGAGCTGTTTTTT
CASRRPGGDTGELFF
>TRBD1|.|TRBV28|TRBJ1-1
TGTGCCAGCAGCCCCGGGACAGGGGGATTGTACACTGAAGCTTTCTTT
CASSPGTGGLYTEAFF
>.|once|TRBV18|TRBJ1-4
TGTGCCAGCTCACCAGAATTTACGGGGTTGCAAAAACTGTTTTTT
CASSPEFTGLQKLFF
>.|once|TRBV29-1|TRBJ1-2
TGCAGCGTTGAGCCGAACTCCACCTTC
CSVEPNSTF
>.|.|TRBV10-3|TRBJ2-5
TGTGCCATCAGGGGAGGTTGGATTGAGACCCAGTACTTC
CAIRGGWIETQYF
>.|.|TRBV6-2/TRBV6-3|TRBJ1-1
TGTGCCAGCAGTTACTTCGGAGGGGCCGAGGGGTTTACTGAAGCTTTCTTT
CASSYFGGAEGFTEAFF
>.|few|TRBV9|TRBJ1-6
TGTGCCAGCAGGGGCAGTTCCACCCTCCACTTT
CASRGSSTLHF
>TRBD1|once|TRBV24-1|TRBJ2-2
TGTGCCACCGCGGACGGACAGGGTACCACCGGGGAGCTGTTTTTT
CATADGQGTTGELFF
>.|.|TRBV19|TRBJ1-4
TGTGCCGCCAAGAGCTCAACTAATGAAAAACTGTTTTTT
CAAKSSTNEKLFF
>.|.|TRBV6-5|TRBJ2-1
TGTGCCAGCAGTTACTCATCGGGGTACAATGAGCAGTTCTTC
CASSYSSGYNEQFF
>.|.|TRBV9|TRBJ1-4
TGTGCCATCCCCGAGGAAGCTAATGAAAAACTGTTTTTT
CAIPEEANEKLFF